Below are 9 T cell receptor beta chains sequenced from a single sample in a study of T cell changes during pregnancy in multiple sclerosis. Here immunoSEQ multiplex PCR was the method, and the copy in TCRdb shows in-frame clones only, minus some. Of around 100,000 clones in the sample, 92% were seen once. The source was peripheral blood, collected after pregnancy. The receptor source for this set is a female donor with multiple sclerosis, enrolled in a pregnancy study.

This clone was observed a few times. This chain links TRBV9 with TRBJ1-6, with D unresolved. Trimming took 3 bases from V and 9 from J, leaving 16 bases between them. Germline CDR1 SGDLS, CDR2 YYNGEE. This CDR3 has 15 amino acids. CDR3 sequence reads: CASSGGGQVGSPLHF. In DNA, the CDR3 is TGTGCCAGCAGCGGGGGAGGGCAAGTTGGTTCACCCCTCCACTTT.

This sequence joins TRBV19 and TRBJ1-2; 8 positions match TRBD1. Per the germline V gene, CDR1 is LNHDA and CDR2 is SQIVND (reference sequence). Trimming cost V 3 bases and J 4 bases; bases outside gene matches: 4. The CDR3 has 14 amino acids. The CDR3 DNA follows: TGTGCCAGTAGTATCGCAGGGGGCGCCTATGGCTACACCTTC. Its protein product is CASSIAGGAYGYTF.

V is TRBV12-5 and J is TRBJ1-5; D ambiguous. Trimming left V 2 bases short and J 4 bases short, with 18 bases between. CDR1 is LGHNT, CDR2 FRNRAP, per germline. The CDR3 has 17 residues. This CDR3 is CASGLYLGRMPNQPQHF. The CDR3 region has the DNA TGTGCTAGTGGTTTGTACCTAGGTAGGATGCCGAATCAGCCCCAGCATTTT.

The rearrangement uses TRBV20-1 and TRBJ2-7; D is perhaps TRBD1 (5 bases). Germline loops: CDR1 DFQATT, CDR2 SNEGSKA (reference sequence). This CDR3 contains 11 residues. V was trimmed by 3 bases and J by 3 bases, leaving 6 bases between them. CDR3 in amino acids: CSASDSYEQYF. CDR3 nucleotide sequence: TGCAGTGCTAGCGACAGCTACGAGCAGTACTTC.

V is TRBV6-1 and J is TRBJ2-2; TRBD2 is a possible D gene (5 bases). V gave up 2 bases and J gave up 1 base, with 5 bases separating them. The CDR3 totals 14 residues. CDR1 is MNHNS and CDR2 is SASEGT in the germline V gene. The CDR3 reads CASSERGNTGELFF. The CDR3 DNA sequence: TGTGCCAGCAGTGAACGGGGGAACACCGGGGAGCTGTTTTTT.

The V and J genes are TRBV9 and TRBJ2-1; 9 bases are shared with TRBD1. The ends lost 0 bases at V and 4 bases at J; junction bases unmatched: 5. This CDR3 contains 16 residues. In germline, CDR1 is SGDLS, CDR2 YYNGEE. The CDR3 here is CASSVVGTGRYNEQFF. DNA for the CDR3: TGTGCCAGCAGCGTAGTCGGGACAGGGAGATACAATGAGCAGTTCTTC.

This rearrangement joins TRBV4-2 to TRBJ1-2; D call uncertain. With 4 bases removed from V and 3 bases from J, the gap between germline ends came to 12 bases. The germline gives CDR1 LGHNA, CDR2 YNFKEQ. This CDR3 is 14 amino acids long. The CDR3 protein is CASSREGRDYGYTF. The CDR3 DNA reads as TGTGCCAGCAGCCGCGAGGGTAGGGACTATGGCTACACCTTC.

DNA of the CDR3: TGTGCCAGCAGCTTAAGTGGCCAGAACTACGAGCAGTACTTC. It codes for CASSLSGQNYEQYF. J is TRBJ2-7 and V is TRBV7-9; D uncertain. Per germline, CDR1 SEHNR and CDR2 FQNEAQ (reference sequence). V shed 2 bases and J shed 3 bases, with 11 bases lying between them. The CDR3 sequence is 14 residues long.

This clone was detected only a few times. V gene TRBV15 combines with J gene TRBJ2-7, with TRBD2 as a possible D gene (6 bases). Trimming shortened V by 5 bases and J by 7 bases, and 21 bases separated the two germline ends. CDR3 length: 15 amino acids. CDR1 is LNHNV, CDR2 YYDKDF, per germline (reference sequence). CDR3 in DNA: TGTGCCACCAGCCCTTCAAAGCGGGCAGGGATTGAGCAGTACTTC. This encodes CATSPSKRAGIEQYF. The whole variable domain, remainder taken from reference TRBV15 and TRBJ2-7, is DAMVIQNPRYQVTQFGKPVTLSCSQTLNHNVMYWYQQKSSQAPKLLFHYYDKDFNNEADTPDNFQSRRPNTSFCFLDIRSPGLGDTAMYLCATSPSKRAGIEQYFGPGTRLTVT.